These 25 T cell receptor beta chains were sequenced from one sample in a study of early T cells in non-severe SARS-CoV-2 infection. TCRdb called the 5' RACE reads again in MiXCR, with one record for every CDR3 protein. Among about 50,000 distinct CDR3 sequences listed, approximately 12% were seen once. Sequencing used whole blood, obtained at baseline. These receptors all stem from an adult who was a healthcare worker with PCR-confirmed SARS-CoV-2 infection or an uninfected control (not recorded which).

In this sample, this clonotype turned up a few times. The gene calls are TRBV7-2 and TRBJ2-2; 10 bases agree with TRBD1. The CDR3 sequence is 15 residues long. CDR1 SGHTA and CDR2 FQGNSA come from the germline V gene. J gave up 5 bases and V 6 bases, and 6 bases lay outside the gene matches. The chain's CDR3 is CASRGGTGVTGELFF. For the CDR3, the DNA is TGTGCCAGCAGGGGAGGGACAGGGGTAACCGGGGAGCTGTTTTTT.

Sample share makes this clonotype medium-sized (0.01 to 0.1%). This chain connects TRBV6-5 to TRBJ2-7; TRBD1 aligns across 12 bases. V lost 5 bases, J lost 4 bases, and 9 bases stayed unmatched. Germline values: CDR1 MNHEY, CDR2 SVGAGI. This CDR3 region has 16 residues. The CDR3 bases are TGTGCCAGCAGTCAGCCGGGACAGGGGGCCAGGTACGAGCAGTACTTC. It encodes CASSQPGQGARYEQYF.

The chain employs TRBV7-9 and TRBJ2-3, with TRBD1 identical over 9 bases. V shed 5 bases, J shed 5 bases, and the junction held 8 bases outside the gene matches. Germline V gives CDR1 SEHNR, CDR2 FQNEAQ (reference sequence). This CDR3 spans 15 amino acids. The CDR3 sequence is CASSPRDRAGDTQYF. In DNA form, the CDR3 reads TGTGCCAGCAGCCCGAGGGACAGGGCGGGAGATACGCAGTATTTT.

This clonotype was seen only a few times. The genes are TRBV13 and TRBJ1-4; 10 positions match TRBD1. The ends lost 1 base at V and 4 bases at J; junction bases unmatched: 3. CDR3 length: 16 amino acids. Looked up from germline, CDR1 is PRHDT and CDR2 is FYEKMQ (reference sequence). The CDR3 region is CASSLAGTGVNEKLFF. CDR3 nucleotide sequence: TGTGCCAGCAGCTTAGCCGGGACAGGGGTTAATGAAAAACTGTTTTTT.

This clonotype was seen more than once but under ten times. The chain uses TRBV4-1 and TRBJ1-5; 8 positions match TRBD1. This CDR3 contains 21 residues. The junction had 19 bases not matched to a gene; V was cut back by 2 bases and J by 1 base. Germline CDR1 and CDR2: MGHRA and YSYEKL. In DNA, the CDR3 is TGCGCCAGCAGCCAAAACCCCTCGGCGGACAGGGTCTCGGGGAGCAATCAGCCCCAGCATTTT. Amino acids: CASSQNPSADRVSGSNQPQHF.

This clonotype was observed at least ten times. The CDR3, as DNA: TGTGCCAGCAGCCGGAGGGCGGGACCGGGCGAGCAGTACTTC. Translated, it gives CASSRRAGPGEQYF. The chain has TRBV5-4 and TRBJ2-7, with D possibly TRBD2 on 6 matching bases. The CDR3 covers 14 residues. CDR1 SGHNT and CDR2 YYREEE come from the germline V gene (reference sequence). Trimming removed 4 bases at V and 6 bases at J, with 17 bases between.

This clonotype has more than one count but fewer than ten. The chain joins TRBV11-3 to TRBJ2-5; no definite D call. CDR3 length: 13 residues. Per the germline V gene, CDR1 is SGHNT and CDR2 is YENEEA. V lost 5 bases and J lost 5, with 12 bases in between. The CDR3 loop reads CASSKGGGETQYF. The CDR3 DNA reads TGTGCCAGCAGCAAGGGCGGTGGGGAGACCCAGTACTTC. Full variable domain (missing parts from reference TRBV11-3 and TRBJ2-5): EAGVVQSPRYKIIEKKQPVAFWCNPISGHNTLYWYLQNLGQGPELLIRYENEEAVDDSQLPKDRFSAERLKGVDSTLKIQPAELGDSAVYLCASSKGGGETQYFGPGTRLLVL.

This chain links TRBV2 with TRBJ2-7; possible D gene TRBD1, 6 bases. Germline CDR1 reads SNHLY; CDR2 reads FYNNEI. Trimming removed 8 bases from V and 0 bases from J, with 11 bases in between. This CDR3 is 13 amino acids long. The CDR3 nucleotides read TGTGCCAGCGGGCAGGGGTACTCCTACGAGCAGTACTTC. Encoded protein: CASGQGYSYEQYF.

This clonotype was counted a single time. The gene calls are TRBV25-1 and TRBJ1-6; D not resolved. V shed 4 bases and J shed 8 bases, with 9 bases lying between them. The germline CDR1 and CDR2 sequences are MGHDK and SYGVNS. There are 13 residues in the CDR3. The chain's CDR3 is CASSGQPDSPLHF. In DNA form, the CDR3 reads TGTGCCAGCAGTGGCCAGCCCGATTCACCCCTCCACTTT.

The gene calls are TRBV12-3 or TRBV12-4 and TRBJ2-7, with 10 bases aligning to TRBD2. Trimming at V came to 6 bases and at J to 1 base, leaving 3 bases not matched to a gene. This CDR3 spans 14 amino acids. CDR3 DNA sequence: TGTGCCAGCAGAGAGCGGGAGGGGTCCTACGAGCAGTACTTC. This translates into CASREREGSYEQYF.

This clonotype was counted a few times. CDR3 DNA sequence: TGTGCCAGCAGTGCGGGGACAGCATACACTGAAGCTTTCTTT. Its translation: CASSAGTAYTEAFF. The V call is TRBV2, the J call TRBJ1-1; 7 nucleotides align to TRBD1. V gave up 4 bases and J gave up 3 bases; unmatched junction bases: 5. CDR3 length: 14 residues. From germline, CDR1 is SNHLY and CDR2 FYNNEI.

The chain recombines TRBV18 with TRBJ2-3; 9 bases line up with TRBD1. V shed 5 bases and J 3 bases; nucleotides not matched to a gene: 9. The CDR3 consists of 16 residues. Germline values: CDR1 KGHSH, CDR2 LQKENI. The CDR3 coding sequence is TGTGCCAGCTCATCTTCACACAGGGGGCCGACAGATACGCAGTATTTT. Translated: CASSSSHRGPTDTQYF.

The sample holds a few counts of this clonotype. The CDR3 loop reads CASSIRRNANTGELFF. DNA of the CDR3: TGTGCCAGTAGTATAAGGCGGAACGCGAACACCGGGGAGCTGTTTTTT. The rearrangement links TRBV19 to TRBJ2-2; the D is unclear. CDR3 length equals 16 residues. Between the trimmed V and J ends, which lost 2 bases and 0 bases, there was a span of 10 bases. Looked up from germline, CDR1 is LNHDA and CDR2 is SQIVND (reference sequence).

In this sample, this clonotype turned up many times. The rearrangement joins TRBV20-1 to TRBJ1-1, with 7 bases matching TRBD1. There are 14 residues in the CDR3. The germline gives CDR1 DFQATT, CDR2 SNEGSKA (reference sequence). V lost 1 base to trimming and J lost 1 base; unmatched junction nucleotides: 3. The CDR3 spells CSARVGGTNTEAFF. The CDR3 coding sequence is TGCAGTGCTAGAGTAGGGGGCACGAACACTGAAGCTTTCTTT.

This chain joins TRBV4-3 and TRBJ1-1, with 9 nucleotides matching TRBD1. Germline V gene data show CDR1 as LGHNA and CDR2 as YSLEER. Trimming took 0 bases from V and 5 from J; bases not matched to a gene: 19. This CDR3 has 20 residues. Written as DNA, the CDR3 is TGCGCCAGCAGCCAAGATCAAGTTCTACTGAGTACAGGGGGCGAAACTGAAGCTTTCTTT. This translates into CASSQDQVLLSTGGETEAFF.

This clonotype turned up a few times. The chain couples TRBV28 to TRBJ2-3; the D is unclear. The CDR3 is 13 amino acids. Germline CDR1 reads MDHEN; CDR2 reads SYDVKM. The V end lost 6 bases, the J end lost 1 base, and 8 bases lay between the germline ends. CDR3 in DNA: TGTGCCAGCAGGGGCACCGGCACAGATACGCAGTATTTT. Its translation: CASRGTGTDTQYF.

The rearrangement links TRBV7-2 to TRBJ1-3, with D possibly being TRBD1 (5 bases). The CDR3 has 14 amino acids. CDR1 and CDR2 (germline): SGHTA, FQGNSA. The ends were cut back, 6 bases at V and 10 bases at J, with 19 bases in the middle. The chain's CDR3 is CASRPTAGSNTIYF. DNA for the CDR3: TGTGCCAGCAGACCGACAGCGGGCTCGAATACCATATATTTT.

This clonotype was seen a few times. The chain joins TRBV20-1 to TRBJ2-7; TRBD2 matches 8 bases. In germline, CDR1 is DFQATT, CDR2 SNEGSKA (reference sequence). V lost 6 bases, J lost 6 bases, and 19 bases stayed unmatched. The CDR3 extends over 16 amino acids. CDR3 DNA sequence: TGCAGTGCCCCCCCCCTTGAGGGGACTAGTCGATCCGAGCAGTACTTC. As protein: CSAPPLEGTSRSEQYF.

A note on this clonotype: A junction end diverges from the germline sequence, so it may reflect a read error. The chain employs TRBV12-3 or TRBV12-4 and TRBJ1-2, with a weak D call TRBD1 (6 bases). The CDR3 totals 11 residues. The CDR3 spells CASSDSQGPSF. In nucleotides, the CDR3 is TGTGCCAGCAGTGATAGTCAGGGGCCATCATTC.

The CDR3 sequence: CASANRGTSSYEQYF. The CDR3 DNA follows: TGTGCCAGTGCGAACAGGGGGACAAGCTCCTACGAGCAGTACTTC. The genes are TRBV3-1 and TRBJ2-7, with 8 bases lining up with TRBD1. The germline V gene encodes CDR1 LGHDT and CDR2 YNNKEL (reference sequence). V lost 9 bases and J lost 0; bases outside the gene matches: 10. The CDR3 contains 15 residues.

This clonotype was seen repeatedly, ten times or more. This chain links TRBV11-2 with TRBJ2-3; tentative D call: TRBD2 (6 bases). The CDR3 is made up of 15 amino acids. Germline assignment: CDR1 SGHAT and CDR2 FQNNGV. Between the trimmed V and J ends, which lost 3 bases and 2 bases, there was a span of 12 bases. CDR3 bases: TGTGCCAGCAGCTTGACTAGGATAACCACAGATACGCAGTATTTT. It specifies CASSLTRITTDTQYF.

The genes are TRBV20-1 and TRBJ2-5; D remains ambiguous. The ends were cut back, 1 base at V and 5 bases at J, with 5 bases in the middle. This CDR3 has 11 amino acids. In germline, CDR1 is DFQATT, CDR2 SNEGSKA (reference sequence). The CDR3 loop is CSARVRETQYF. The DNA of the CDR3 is TGCAGTGCTAGAGTACGGGAGACCCAGTACTTC.

The CDR3, as DNA: TGTGCCAGCCAGGACAGGAGTAATGAAAAACTGTTTTTT. Protein product: CASQDRSNEKLFF. The V gene is TRBV2, the J gene TRBJ1-4; 7 nucleotides align to TRBD1. From germline, CDR1 is SNHLY and CDR2 FYNNEI. The CDR3 consists of 13 residues. Trimming at V came to 8 bases and at J to 4 bases, leaving 4 bases not matched to a gene.

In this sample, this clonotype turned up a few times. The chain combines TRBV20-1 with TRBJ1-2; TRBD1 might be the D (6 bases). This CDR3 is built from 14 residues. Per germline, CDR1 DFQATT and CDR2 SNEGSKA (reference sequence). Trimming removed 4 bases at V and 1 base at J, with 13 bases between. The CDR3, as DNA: TGCAGTGCTACATGGGGGGGCTATAACTATGGCTACACCTTC. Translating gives CSATWGGYNYGYTF.

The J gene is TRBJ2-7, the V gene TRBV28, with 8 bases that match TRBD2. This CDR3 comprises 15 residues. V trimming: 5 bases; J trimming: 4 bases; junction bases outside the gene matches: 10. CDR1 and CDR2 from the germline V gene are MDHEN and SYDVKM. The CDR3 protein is CASSKPAGVLYEQYF. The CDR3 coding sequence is TGTGCCAGCAGTAAACCAGCGGGAGTCTTGTACGAGCAGTACTTC.